The 6 T cell receptor beta chains below were found in one sample sequenced in a study of cytotoxic CD8 clonotypes in ibrutinib-treated CLL. TCRdb's copy holds only in-frame clones and misses some; the assay was immunoSEQ multiplex PCR. The data show about 120,000 clones, 58% seen once. Sequencing was performed on PBMCs, taken after 24 months of ibrutinib treatment. The origin of the receptors is a human donor with chronic lymphocytic leukemia.

The chain couples TRBV7-9 to TRBJ2-7; no clear D gene. The V end was cut by 5 bases, the J end by 4 bases, with 6 bases between. This CDR3 spans 11 amino acids. Germline V gives CDR1 SEHNR, CDR2 FQNEAQ (reference sequence). The CDR3 sequence: CASSLEYEQYF. The DNA of the CDR3 is TGTGCCAGCAGCCTCGAATACGAGCAGTACTTC.

The V gene is TRBV2, the J gene TRBJ1-5; D perhaps matches TRBD1 (5 bases). V lost 3 bases and J lost 7, with 10 bases in between. The CDR3 covers 13 residues. CDR1 and CDR2 (germline): SNHLY, FYNNEI. This CDR3 reads CASSEGVRQPQHF. As DNA, the CDR3 is TGTGCCAGCAGTGAGGGGGTGCGCCAGCCCCAGCATTTT.

The chain links TRBV15 to TRBJ2-7, with 10 bases fitting TRBD1. The ends lost 2 bases at V and 5 bases at J; junction bases unmatched: 3. The CDR3 covers 14 residues. CDR1 LNHNV and CDR2 YYDKDF come from the germline V gene (reference sequence). Here the CDR3 reads CATSRTTGGDEQYF. The CDR3 coding sequence is TGTGCCACCAGCAGAACGACAGGGGGCGACGAGCAGTACTTC.

This chain uses TRBV30 with TRBJ2-6, with TRBD1 as a possible D gene (6 bases). Germline V gene data show CDR1 as GTSNPN and CDR2 as SVGIG (reference sequence). Trimming took off 2 bases at V and 4 bases at J, with 15 bases between the two ends. This CDR3 region has 16 residues. CDR3 bases: TGTGCCTGGAGTCCCGGGACATTATCGGGGGCCAACGTCCTGACTTTC. It specifies CAWSPGTLSGANVLTF.

The CDR3 loop reads CASSLSQELNYGYTF. As DNA, the CDR3 is TGCGCCAGCAGCTTATCTCAGGAACTTAACTATGGCTACACCTTC. The gene calls are TRBV5-1 and TRBJ1-2; D uncertain. CDR1 and CDR2 (germline): SGHRS, YFSETQ. The CDR3 has 15 residues. V was shortened by 2 bases and J by 1 base, with 12 bases between the two germline ends.

The chain recombines TRBV30 with TRBJ2-7, with 7 bases identical to TRBD1. V dropped 3 bases and J dropped 2; count of bases not matched to a gene: 1. Germline CDR1 reads GTSNPN; CDR2 reads SVGIG (reference sequence). The CDR3 is 12 amino acids. CDR3: CAWRTGAYEQYF. The CDR3 coding sequence is TGTGCCTGGAGAACAGGGGCCTACGAGCAGTACTTC.